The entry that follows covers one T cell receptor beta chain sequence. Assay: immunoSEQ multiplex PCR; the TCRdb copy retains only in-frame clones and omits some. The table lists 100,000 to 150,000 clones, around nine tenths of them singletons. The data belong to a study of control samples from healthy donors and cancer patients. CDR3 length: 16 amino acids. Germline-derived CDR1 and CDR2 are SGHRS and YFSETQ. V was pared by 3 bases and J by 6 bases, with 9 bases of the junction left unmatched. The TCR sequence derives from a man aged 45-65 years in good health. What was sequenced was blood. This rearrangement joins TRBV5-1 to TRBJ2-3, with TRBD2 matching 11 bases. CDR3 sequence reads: CASSSPTSGGVDTQYF. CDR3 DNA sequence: TGCGCCAGCAGCTCACCCACTAGCGGGGGCGTTGATACGCAGTATTTT.